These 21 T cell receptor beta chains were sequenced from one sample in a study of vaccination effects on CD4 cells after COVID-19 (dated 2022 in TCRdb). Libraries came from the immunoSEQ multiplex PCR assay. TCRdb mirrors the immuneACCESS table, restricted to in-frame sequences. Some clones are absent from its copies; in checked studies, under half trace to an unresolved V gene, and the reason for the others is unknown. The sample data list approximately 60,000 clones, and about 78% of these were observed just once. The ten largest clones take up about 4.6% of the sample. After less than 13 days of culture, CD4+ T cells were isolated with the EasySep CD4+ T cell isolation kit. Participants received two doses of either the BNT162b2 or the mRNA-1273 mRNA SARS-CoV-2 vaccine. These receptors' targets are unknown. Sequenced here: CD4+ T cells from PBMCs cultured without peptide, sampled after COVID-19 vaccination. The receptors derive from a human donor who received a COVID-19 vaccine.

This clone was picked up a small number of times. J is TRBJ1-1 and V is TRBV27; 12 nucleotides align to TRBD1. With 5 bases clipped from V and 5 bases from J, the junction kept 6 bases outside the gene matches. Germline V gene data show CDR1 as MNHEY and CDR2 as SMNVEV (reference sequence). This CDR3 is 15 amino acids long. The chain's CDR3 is CASSDRDRGQTEAFF. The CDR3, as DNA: TGTGCCAGCAGTGACCGGGACAGGGGGCAAACTGAAGCTTTCTTT.

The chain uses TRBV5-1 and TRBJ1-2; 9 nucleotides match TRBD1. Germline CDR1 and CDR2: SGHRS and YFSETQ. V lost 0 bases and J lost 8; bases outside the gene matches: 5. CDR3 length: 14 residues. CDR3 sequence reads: CASSLARTGVGYTF. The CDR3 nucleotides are TGCGCCAGCAGCTTGGCCCGGACAGGGGTCGGCTACACCTTC.

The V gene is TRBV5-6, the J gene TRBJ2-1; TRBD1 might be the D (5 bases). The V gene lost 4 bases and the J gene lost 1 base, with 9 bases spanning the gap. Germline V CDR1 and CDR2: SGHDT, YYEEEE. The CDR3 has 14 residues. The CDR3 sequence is CASSRQSSYNEQFF. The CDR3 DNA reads TGTGCCAGCAGCCGACAGTCTTCCTACAATGAGCAGTTCTTC.

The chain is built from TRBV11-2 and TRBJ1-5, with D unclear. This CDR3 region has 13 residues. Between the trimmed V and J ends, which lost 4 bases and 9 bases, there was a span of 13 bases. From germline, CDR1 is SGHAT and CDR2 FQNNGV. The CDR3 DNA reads TGTGCCAGCAGCTCATCCACTGACCGGCCCCAGCATTTT. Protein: CASSSSTDRPQHF.

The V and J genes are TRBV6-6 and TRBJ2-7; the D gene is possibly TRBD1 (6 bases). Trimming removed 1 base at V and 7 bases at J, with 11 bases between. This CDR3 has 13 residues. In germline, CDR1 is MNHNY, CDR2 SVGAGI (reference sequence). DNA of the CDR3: TGTGCCAGCAGTTACTTACAGGGTCGGGAGCAGTACTTC. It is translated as CASSYLQGREQYF.

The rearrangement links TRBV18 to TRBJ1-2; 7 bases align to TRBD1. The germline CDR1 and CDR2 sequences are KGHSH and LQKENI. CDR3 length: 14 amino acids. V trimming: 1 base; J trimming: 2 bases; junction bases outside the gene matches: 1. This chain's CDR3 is CASSPQGQNYGYTF. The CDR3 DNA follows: TGTGCCAGCTCACCACAGGGACAGAACTATGGCTACACCTTC.

CDR3 amino acids: CSARDAEEAFF. In DNA, the CDR3 is TGCAGTGCTAGAGATGCGGAGGAAGCTTTCTTT. The V and J genes are TRBV20-1 and TRBJ1-1; D not resolved. Germline loops: CDR1 DFQATT, CDR2 SNEGSKA (reference sequence). V was pared by 0 bases and J by 8 bases, with 7 bases between. This CDR3 contains 11 residues.

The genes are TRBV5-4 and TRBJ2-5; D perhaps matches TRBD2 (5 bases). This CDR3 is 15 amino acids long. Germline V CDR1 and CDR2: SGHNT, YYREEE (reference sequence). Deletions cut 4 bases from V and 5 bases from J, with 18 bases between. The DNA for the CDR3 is TGTGCCAGCAGCACGGGTCCACTAGACGGGGAGACCCAGTACTTC. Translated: CASSTGPLDGETQYF.

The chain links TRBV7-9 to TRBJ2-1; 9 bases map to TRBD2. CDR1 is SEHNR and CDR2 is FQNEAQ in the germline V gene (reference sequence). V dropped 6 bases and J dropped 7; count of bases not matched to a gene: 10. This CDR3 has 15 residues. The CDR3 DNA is TGTGCCAGCAGTCCCGGACTAGCGAAGAGGAATGAGCAGTTCTTC. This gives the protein CASSPGLAKRNEQFF.

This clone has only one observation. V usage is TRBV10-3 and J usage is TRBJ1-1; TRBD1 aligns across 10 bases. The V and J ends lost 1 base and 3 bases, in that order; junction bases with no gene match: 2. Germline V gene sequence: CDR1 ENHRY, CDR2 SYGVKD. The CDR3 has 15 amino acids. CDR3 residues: CAISELGQGHTEAFF. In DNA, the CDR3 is TGTGCCATCAGTGAGTTGGGACAGGGGCACACTGAAGCTTTCTTT.

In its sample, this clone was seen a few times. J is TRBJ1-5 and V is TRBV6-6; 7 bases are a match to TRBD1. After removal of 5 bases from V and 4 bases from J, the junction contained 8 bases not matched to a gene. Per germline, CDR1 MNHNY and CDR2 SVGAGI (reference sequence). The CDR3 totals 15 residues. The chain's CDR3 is CASSTTGARNQPQHF. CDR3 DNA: TGTGCCAGCAGTACTACAGGGGCTCGGAATCAGCCCCAGCATTTT.

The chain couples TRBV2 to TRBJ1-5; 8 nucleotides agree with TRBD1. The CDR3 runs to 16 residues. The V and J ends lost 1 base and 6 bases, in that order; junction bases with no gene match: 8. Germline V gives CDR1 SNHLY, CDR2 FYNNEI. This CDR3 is CASSEGLGTGTQPQHF. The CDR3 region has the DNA TGTGCCAGCAGTGAAGGCCTAGGGACAGGAACTCAGCCCCAGCATTTT. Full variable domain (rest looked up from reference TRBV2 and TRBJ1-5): EPEVTQTPSHQVTQMGQEVILRCVPISNHLYFYWYRQILGQKVEFLVSFYNNEISEKSEIFDDQFSVERPDGSNFTLKIRSTKLEDSAMYFCASSEGLGTGTQPQHFGDGTRLSIL.

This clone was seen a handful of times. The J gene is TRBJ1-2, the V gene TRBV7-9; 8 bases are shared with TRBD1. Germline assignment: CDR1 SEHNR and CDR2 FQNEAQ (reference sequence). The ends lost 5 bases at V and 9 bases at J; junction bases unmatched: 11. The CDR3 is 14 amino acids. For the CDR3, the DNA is TGTGCCAGCAGCGCCCAGGGGGCTGGTTCTCGCTACACCTTC. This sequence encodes CASSAQGAGSRYTF.

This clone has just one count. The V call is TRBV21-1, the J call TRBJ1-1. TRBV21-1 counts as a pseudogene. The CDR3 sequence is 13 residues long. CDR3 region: CASSKIGPLRAFF. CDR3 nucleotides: TGTGCCAGCAGCAAAATCGGACCCCTCCGAGCTTTCTTT.

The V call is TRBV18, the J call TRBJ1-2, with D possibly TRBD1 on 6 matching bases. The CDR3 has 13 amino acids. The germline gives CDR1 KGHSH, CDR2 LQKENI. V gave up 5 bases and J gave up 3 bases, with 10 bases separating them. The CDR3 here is CASSGTRDYGYTF. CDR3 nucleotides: TGTGCCAGCTCAGGGACAAGGGACTATGGCTACACCTTC.

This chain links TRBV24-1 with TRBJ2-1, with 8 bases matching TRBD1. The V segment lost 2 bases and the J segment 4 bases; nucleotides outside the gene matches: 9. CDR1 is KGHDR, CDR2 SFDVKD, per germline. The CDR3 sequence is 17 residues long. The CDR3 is CATSDSLRTGLYNEQFF. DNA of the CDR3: TGTGCCACCAGTGATTCCCTTCGGACAGGGCTTTACAATGAGCAGTTCTTC.

The CDR3 region is CASRTQLRGSKAFF. CDR3 nucleotides: TGTGCCAGCCGAACACAGCTCCGGGGGAGTAAAGCTTTCTTT. The chain uses TRBV28 and TRBJ1-1, with a weak D call TRBD1 (5 bases). The CDR3 runs 14 residues. The germline V gene encodes CDR1 MDHEN and CDR2 SYDVKM. The ends were cut back, 8 bases at V and 9 bases at J, with 22 bases in the middle.

CDR3 in amino acids: CASSQGQGYNSPLHF. DNA for the CDR3: TGCGCCAGCAGCCAGGGGCAGGGGTATAATTCACCCCTCCACTTT. The chain joins TRBV4-1 to TRBJ1-6; D might be TRBD1 (6 bases). CDR3 size: 15 residues. CDR1 and CDR2 (germline): MGHRA, YSYEKL. Trimming took 3 bases from V and 4 from J, leaving 10 bases between them.

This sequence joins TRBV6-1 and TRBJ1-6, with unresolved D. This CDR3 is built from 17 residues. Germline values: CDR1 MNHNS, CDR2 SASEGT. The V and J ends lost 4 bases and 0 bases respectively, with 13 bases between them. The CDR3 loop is CASSGQVTSSYNSPLHF. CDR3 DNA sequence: TGTGCCAGCAGTGGTCAGGTCACGAGCTCCTATAATTCACCCCTCCACTTT.

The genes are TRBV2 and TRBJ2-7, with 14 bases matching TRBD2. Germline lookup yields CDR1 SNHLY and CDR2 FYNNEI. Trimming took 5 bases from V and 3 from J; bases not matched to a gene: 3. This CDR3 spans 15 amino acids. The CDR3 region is CASSSGLAGGYEQYF. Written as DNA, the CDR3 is TGTGCCAGCAGTTCTGGACTAGCGGGGGGCTACGAGCAGTACTTC.

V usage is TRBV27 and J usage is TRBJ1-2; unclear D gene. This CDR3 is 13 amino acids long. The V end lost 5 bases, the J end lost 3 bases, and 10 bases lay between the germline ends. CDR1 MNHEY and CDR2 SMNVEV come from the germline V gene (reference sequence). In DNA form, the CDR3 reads TGTGCCAGCAGTGGGGTAAGGTACTATGGCTACACCTTC. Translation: CASSGVRYYGYTF.